This T cell receptor beta chain was identified in a study of shared clonotypes between healthy human individuals. About the study: Two female and a few male donors aged 18 to 49 were enrolled.

Sequenced by immunoSEQ multiplex PCR; TCRdb stores in-frame clones only, minus some. The repertoire holds millions of clones, 90% to 95% seen once, with more than 0.1% in the top ten. General study results and limits: What naive subsets generally showed was a larger estimated richness than memory subsets showed. Only blood samples were collected, and tissue repertoires likely differ.

CDR1 and CDR2 from the germline V gene are MNHEY and SVGAGI. J lost 9 bases, V lost 10 bases, and 7 bases had no gene match. The CDR3 extends over 11 amino acids. A word on this clone: As yet, its antigen is unknown.

This receptor was identified in a man between 18 and 29 years old in good health. The source material was naive CD4+ T cells sorted from blood. Subset reported: CD45RA+ positively selected. V usage is TRBV6-5 and J usage is TRBJ1-2; 8 positions agree with TRBD1. The CDR3 region is CATGQGGRYTF. For the CDR3, the DNA is TGTGCCACCGGACAGGGAGGGCGCTACACCTTC.